This record covers a single T cell receptor beta chain. This clonotype was seen ten or more times. Its antigen is not yet known. No quality values exist for individual bases; no much larger clone is one base distant. The data are from a study of glioma-infiltrating T cells listed by TCRdb under 2016. General notes on the study: The study sequenced TCR alpha- and beta-chain repertoires from glioma tissue, from non-neoplastic brain tissue and from matched peripheral blood mononuclear cells. To gauge divergence between tissue and blood T-cell populations, every tissue-infiltrating repertoire was compared against the peripheral blood repertoire from the same patient. The paired cohort comprised three low-grade glioma patients, under 10 primary glioblastoma patients and three non-glioma patients contributing non-neoplastic brain tissue.

The iRepertoire nested amplicon-rescue multiplex PCR (arm-PCR) platform was used to amplify TCR alpha and beta CDR3 regions from RNA. One-step reverse transcription and amplification used about 85-400 ng of tissue mRNA or PBMC total RNA as input. Following bead purification, Illumina adapters were added through a secondary multiplex PCR, and the libraries were then gel-purified between 200 and 400 bp. Internal 6-nucleotide barcodes were carried by the libraries and were used for demultiplexing. Libraries were sequenced on an Illumina MiSeq with 2x220 or 2x250 nucleotide paired-end reads. In the authors' own workflow: Paired reads were merged with FLASH 1.2.11 and aligned to the GRCh37 human genome with BWA-MEM before extracting TRA and TRB reads. For V and J assignment, an IMGT-derived reference of cassette sequences and CDR3 motifs that included pseudogenes was used. Reads were translated in three frames, and productive CDR3s were defined as those with a C...FGXG motif and no stop codons. Clonotypes were defined as unique combinations of V-J cassette pair and CDR3 amino acid sequence. Hamming distance filtering was applied to reads, with thresholds set by the sequence error rate of each sample in mapped regions. The public reads were reanalyzed by TCRdb: fastp trimming at Q25, MiXCR alignment, in-frame beta chains only. Every distinct CDR3 protein forms one entry, paired with its most common genes and DNA. These V and J calls rely on TCRdb rather than the paper's analysis. This sample comprises around 180,000 distinct CDR3 sequences, around 42% of them detected only once. Of the sample, roughly 5.2% is held by the ten largest clones.

Results and caveats for the whole study, not just this receptor: Only a very small number of CDR3 sequences turned up in both tissue and blood, a result put down to high CDR3 diversity combined with limited sampling. Group comparisons rested on small numbers: three non-neoplastic, three low-grade glioma and 7 or 8 glioblastoma patients. VJ-independent divergence between tissue and blood was below expectation in non-neoplastic patients but above expectation in all gliomas, especially low-grade gliomas.

Sequenced material: glioma tissue, nonneoplastic brain tissue, or PBMCs (not recorded which). This sequence originates from a human donor with low-grade glioma or glioblastoma, undergoing nonglioma brain surgery, or in good health (not recorded which).

The DNA sequence is given as TGTGCCAGCAGACTTCGGACTAGCGGGACTACCTACAATGAGCAGTTCTTC. Translated, it reads CASRLRTSGTTYNEQFF. The chain uses TRBV28 and TRBJ2-1, with 12 middle bases fitting TRBD2. V and J are trimmed by 6 bases and 2 bases, and the gene matches miss 8 bases of the junction. Reading from cysteine to phenylalanine, the CDR3 counts 17 amino acids. Of all the DNA, just the CDR3 is kept, 51 bases in frame from base 1. CDR1 MDHEN and CDR2 SYDVKM were looked up in the germline V gene.